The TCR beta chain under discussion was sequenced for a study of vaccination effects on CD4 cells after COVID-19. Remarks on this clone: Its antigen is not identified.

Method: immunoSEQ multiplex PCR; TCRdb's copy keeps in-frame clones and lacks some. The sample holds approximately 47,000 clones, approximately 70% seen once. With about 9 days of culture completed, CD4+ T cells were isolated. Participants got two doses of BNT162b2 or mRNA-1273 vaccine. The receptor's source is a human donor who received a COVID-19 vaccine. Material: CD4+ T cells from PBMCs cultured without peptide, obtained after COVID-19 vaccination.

The CDR3 DNA is TGTGCCAGCAGTTGGGGCTCGAGCGTGGGCAATGAGCAGTTCTTC. Translated, it gives CASSWGSSVGNEQFF. V is TRBV6-5 and J is TRBJ2-1; perhaps TRBD1 as D (5 bases). The CDR3 runs 15 residues. CDR1 is MNHEY and CDR2 is SVGAGI in the germline V gene. V gave up 4 bases and J gave up 6 bases, with 16 bases separating them.